This TCR beta chain was profiled in a study of T cell responses to AZD1222 COVID-19 vaccine. Assay: immunoSEQ multiplex PCR; the TCRdb copy retains only in-frame clones and omits some. There are about 86,000 clones in the sample; around 73% occur only once, and around 20% lies in the top ten. V shed 5 bases and J shed 4 bases, with 14 bases lying between them. The germline V gene encodes CDR1 MDHEN and CDR2 SYDVKM. The CDR3 length is 14 residues. The source is an adult in good health. The rearrangement uses TRBV28 and TRBJ1-1; weak D call: TRBD1 (5 bases). The sample was peripheral blood, taken on day 0 of AZD1222 vaccination. The CDR3 sequence is CASSPPGVSTEAFF. The CDR3 DNA reads as TGTGCCAGCAGTCCTCCGGGGGTTAGCACTGAAGCTTTCTTT.